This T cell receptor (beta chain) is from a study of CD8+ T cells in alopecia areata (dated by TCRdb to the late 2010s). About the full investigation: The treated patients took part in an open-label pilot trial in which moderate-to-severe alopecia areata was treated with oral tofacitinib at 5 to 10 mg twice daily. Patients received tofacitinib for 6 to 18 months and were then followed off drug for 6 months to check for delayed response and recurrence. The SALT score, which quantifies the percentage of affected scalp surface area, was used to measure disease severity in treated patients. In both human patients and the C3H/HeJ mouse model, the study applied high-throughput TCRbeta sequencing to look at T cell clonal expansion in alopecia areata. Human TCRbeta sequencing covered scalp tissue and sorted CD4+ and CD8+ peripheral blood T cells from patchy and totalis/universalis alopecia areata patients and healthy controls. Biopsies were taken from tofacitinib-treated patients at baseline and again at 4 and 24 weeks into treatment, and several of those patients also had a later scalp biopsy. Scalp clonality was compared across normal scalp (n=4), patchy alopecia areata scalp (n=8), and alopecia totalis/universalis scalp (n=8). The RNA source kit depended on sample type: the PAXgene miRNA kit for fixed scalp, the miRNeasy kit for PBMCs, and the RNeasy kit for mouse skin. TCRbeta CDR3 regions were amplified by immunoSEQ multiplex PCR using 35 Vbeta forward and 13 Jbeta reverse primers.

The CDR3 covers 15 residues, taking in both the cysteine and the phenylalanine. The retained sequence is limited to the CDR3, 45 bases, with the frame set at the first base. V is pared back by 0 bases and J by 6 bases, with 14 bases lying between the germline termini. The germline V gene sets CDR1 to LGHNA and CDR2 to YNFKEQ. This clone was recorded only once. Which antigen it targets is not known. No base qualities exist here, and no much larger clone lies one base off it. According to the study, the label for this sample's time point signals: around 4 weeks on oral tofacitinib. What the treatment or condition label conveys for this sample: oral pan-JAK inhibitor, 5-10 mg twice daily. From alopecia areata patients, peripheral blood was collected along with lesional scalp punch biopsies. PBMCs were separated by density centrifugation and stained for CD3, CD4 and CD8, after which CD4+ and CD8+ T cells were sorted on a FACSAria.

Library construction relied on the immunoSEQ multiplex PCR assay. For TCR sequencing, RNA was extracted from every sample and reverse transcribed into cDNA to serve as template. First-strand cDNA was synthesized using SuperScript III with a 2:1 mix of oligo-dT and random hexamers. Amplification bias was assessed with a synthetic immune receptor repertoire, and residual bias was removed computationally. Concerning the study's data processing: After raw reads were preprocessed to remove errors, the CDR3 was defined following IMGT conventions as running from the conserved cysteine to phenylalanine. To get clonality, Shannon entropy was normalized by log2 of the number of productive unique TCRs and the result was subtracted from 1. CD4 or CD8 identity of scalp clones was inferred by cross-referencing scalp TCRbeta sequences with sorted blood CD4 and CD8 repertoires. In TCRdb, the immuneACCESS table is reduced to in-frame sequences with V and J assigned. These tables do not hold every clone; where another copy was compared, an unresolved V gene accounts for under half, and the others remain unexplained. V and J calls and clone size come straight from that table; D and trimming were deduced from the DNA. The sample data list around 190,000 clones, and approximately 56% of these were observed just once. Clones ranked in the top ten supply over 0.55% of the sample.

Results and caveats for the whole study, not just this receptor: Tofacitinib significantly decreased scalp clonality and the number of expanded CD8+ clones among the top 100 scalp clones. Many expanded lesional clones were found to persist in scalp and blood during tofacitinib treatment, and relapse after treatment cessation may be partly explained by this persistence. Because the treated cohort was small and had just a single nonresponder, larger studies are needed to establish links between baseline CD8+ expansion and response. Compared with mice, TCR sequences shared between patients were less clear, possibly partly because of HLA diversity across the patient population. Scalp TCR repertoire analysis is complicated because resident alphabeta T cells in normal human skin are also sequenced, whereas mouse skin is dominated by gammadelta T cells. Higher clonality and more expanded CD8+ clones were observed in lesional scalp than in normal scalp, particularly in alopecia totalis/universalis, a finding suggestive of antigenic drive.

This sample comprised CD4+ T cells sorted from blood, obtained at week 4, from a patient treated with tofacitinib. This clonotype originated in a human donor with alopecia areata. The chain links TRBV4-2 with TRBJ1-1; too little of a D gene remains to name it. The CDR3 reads CASSQERASRAEAFF. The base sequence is TGTGCCAGCAGCCAAGAAAGGGCGTCTAGGGCTGAAGCTTTCTTT.